This entry describes one TCR beta chain. Its antigen is unidentified. This record belongs to a study of T cell repertoires in cytomegalovirus infection. Study at large: Used in the study were CMV epitopes, some recently identified and HLA-C-restricted, others well-studied and HLA-B-restricted. Indicated by public TCR beta signatures were CMV infection and matching HLA type.

Germline-derived CDR1 and CDR2 are SGHTA and FQGNSA. V shed 6 bases, J shed 4 bases, and the junction held 7 bases outside the gene matches. This CDR3 has 16 residues. From the reads, TCRdb called clonotypes with MiXCR, one entry per CDR3 protein. The sample has some 310,000 distinct CDR3 sequences, approximately 25% seen once; the top ten hold less than 15%. Study results and limitations: Accumulated public TCR beta family frequency recognized individuals carrying CMV together with the relevant HLA. The ex vivo response was dominated by HLA-C-restricted CMV-specific TCR beta clonotypes.

Sequenced here: cultured PBMCs, sampled from culture after CMV antigen stimulation. The receptor comes from a human donor in good health (CMV status not recorded). Some clones in this sample may be carry-over from other donors' samples. The chain is built from TRBV7-2 and TRBJ2-3, with 13 bases lining up with TRBD2. CDR3 nucleotides: TGTGCCAGCAGTCGGACTAGCGGGAGAGGGTCAGATACGCAGTATTTT. This codes for CASSRTSGRGSDTQYF.